This T cell receptor beta chain emerged from a study of T cells after yellow fever vaccination. The CDR3 has 14 amino acids. In germline, CDR1 is DFQATT, CDR2 SNEGSKA (reference sequence). Trimming pared 6 bases from V and 2 bases from J, leaving 17 bases between. MiXCR was run by TCRdb on the 5' RACE reads, yielding one entry per CDR3 protein. Of around 340,000 distinct CDR3 sequences listed, under 15% were seen once; the top ten hold 3.2%. The receptor comes from a man between 18 and 35 years old who received the YFV17D yellow fever vaccine. Sample: CD4+ T cells sorted from PBMCs, taken 15 days after the yellow fever booster vaccination. The chain uses TRBV20-1 and TRBJ2-7, with unresolved D. The DNA for the CDR3 is TGCAGTGCGAACTGGCAGAGTAATACCTACGAGCAGTACGTC. Encoded protein: CSANWQSNTYEQYV.